Listed below are T cell receptor beta chains from one sample, sequenced in a study of blood T cell repertoires in COVID-19. The method was immunoSEQ multiplex PCR; TCRdb's version includes in-frame clones alone and lacks a portion of them. The table records roughly 140,000 clones, about 85% of them present only once. Sequenced sample: peripheral blood. These receptors all stem from a woman in her sixties with COVID-19, enrolled during active disease. CDR3s include the opening cysteine and the closing phenylalanine or tryptophan. Each record gives: CDR3 DNA, CDR3 protein, J gene, D gene, clone size, V gene. D genes are given only for firm matches. Expanded clones are given a class, and other clones once, few, many or no size at all.

TGCGCCAGCAGTGAGCAACTAGCGGGAGATGAGCAGTTCTTC	CASSEQLAGDEQFF	TRBJ2-1	TRBD2	NA	TRBV10-1
TGTGCCAGTAGTATACAGGGCAGCGCTCTTGAAGCTTTCTTT	CASSIQGSALEAFF	TRBJ1-1	NA	NA	TRBV19
TGTGCCAGCAGTGGTCTGGCAGGAACCAATAATGAAAAACTGTTTTTT	CASSGLAGTNNEKLFF	TRBJ1-4	NA	once	TRBV6-1
TGCGCCAGCAGCTCCGGGACTGCGCTTGACAATGAGCAGTTCTTC	CASSSGTALDNEQFF	TRBJ2-1	NA	NA	TRBV10-1
TGTGCCAGCAGCTTTGGAGCGGGAGTAGGTAATGAGCAGTTCTTC	CASSFGAGVGNEQFF	TRBJ2-1	TRBD2	NA	TRBV7-3
TGTGCCAGCAGCTTGACACAGGGTTCCTCACCCCTCCACTTT	CASSLTQGSSPLHF	TRBJ1-6	NA	few	TRBV5-6
TGTGCCAGCAGTGAAGATCGTGCGGCTAGCGGATTCAATGAGCAGTTCTTC	CASSEDRAASGFNEQFF	TRBJ2-1	TRBD2	NA	TRBV6-1
TGCGCCAGCGCGAAACAGGCTTCGAACACTGAAGCTTTCTTT	CASAKQASNTEAFF	TRBJ1-1	NA	NA	TRBV5-1
TGTGCCAGCTCAGCAGACAGCTATGGCTACACCTTC	CASSADSYGYTF	TRBJ1-2	NA	NA	TRBV18
TGTGCCAGTAGCATCCAGGGACAGTTCAATCAGCCCCAGCATTTT	CASSIQGQFNQPQHF	TRBJ1-5	TRBD1	NA	TRBV19
TGCGCCAGCAGCTTAGGGACTAACACAGATACGCAGTATTTT	CASSLGTNTDTQYF	TRBJ2-3	TRBD2	NA	TRBV5-1
TGTGCCAGCAGCTTAGACACGGGCTACACCTTC	CASSLDTGYTF	TRBJ1-2	NA	NA	TRBV7-8
TGCGCCAGCAGCTCCGACATGGTCACTGAAGCTTTCTTT	CASSSDMVTEAFF	TRBJ1-1	NA	few	TRBV5-1
TGTGCCAGCAGCTTACTTTCGGCAGGGGGACAGCCCCAGCATTTT	CASSLLSAGGQPQHF	TRBJ1-5	TRBD1	NA	TRBV7-3
TGTGCCAGCAGCCCGAGCGGGAGTTATGAGCAGTTCTTC	CASSPSGSYEQFF	TRBJ2-1	TRBD2	NA	TRBV7-9
TGTGCCAGCAGCCTTTGGACTAGCGGCACAGATACGCAGTATTTT	CASSLWTSGTDTQYF	TRBJ2-3	TRBD2	NA	TRBV14
TGTGCCAGCAGTGATAGGGGGGACAGAGATCAGCCCCAGCATTTT	CASSDRGDRDQPQHF	TRBJ1-5	TRBD1	NA	TRBV6-1
TGTGCCAGCAGCGGGACTACGGACCCCTATAATTCACCCCTCCACTTT	CASSGTTDPYNSPLHF	TRBJ1-6	NA	NA	TRBV25-1
TGTGCCAGCAGCTTGCTAGAATCGCGGTTCTTC	CASSLLESRFF	TRBJ2-1	NA	NA	TRBV7-9
TGTGCCAGCAGCTTGCCCCTAGCGGGGATCACAGATACGCAGTATTTT	CASSLPLAGITDTQYF	TRBJ2-3	TRBD2	once	TRBV5-4
TGCGCCAGCAGCCAATTCAGGGGGACGGCTAATGAAAAACTGTTTTTT	CASSQFRGTANEKLFF	TRBJ1-4	TRBD1	NA	TRBV4-1